These 27 T cell receptor beta chains came from one sample sequenced in a study of shared clonotypes between healthy human individuals. Assay: immunoSEQ multiplex PCR; the TCRdb copy retains only in-frame clones and omits some. The sample consists of a few hundred thousand clones, roughly 87% of them appearing once. Material for sequencing was memory CD8+ T cells sorted from blood. Subset noted: CD45RO+ cells pooled with CCR7-negative TemRA cells. These receptors were collected from a man aged 18 to 30 in good health.

The chain joins TRBV11-2 to TRBJ2-1; D is unclear. The length of the CDR3 is 15 residues. Germline values: CDR1 SGHAT, CDR2 FQNNGV. V dropped 5 bases and J dropped 2 bases, with 13 bases sitting between them. The CDR3 loop is CASSQADSAYNEQFF. CDR3 nucleotide sequence: TGTGCCAGCAGCCAGGCAGATTCGGCCTACAATGAGCAGTTCTTC.

This clone showed up just a few times. V usage is TRBV2 and J usage is TRBJ2-5, with 13 bases matching TRBD2. CDR1 SNHLY and CDR2 FYNNEI come from the germline V gene. The CDR3 has 17 amino acids. J was trimmed by 1 base and V by 6 bases; bases with no gene match: 8. The CDR3 sequence is CASSDTSGRASQETQYF. The CDR3 bases are TGTGCCAGCAGCGACACTAGCGGGAGGGCCTCCCAAGAGACCCAGTACTTC. Filled out from reference TRBV2 and TRBJ2-5, the complete variable domain reads EPEVTQTPSHQVTQMGQEVILRCVPISNHLYFYWYRQILGQKVEFLVSFYNNEISEKSEIFDDQFSVERPDGSNFTLKIRSTKLEDSAMYFCASSDTSGRASQETQYFGPGTRLLVL.

This chain joins TRBV4-1 and TRBJ2-7; 9 bases agree with TRBD1. With 0 bases clipped from V and 3 bases from J, the junction kept 3 bases outside the gene matches. The CDR3 is 15 residues long. Germline-derived CDR1 and CDR2 are MGHRA and YSYEKL. The CDR3 loop reads CASSQETGGFYEQYF. Here the CDR3 DNA reads TGCGCCAGCAGCCAAGAAACAGGGGGCTTCTACGAGCAGTACTTC.

As to this clone: The same CDR3 is also encoded by other DNA sequences in this sample. The V call is TRBV9, the J call TRBJ2-3; D is unresolved. This CDR3 has 13 residues. Trimming took off 0 bases at V and 3 bases at J, with 5 bases between the two ends. Looked up from germline, CDR1 is SGDLS and CDR2 is YYNGEE. CDR3 DNA: TGTGCCAGCAGCGTAGATGGGACAGATACGCAGTATTTT. Protein sequence: CASSVDGTDTQYF.

The chain has TRBV11-1 and TRBJ2-5, with 8 bases fitting TRBD1. The CDR3 length is 16 residues. Trimming at V came to 4 bases and at J to 5 bases, leaving 12 bases not matched to a gene. Germline assignment: CDR1 SGHAT and CDR2 FQDESV (reference sequence). The CDR3, as DNA: TGTGCCAGCAGCTCTTTCACAGGACAGGGCTACGAGACCCAGTACTTC. Encoded protein: CASSSFTGQGYETQYF.

This clone was counted only a few times. The sample holds other DNA sequences that translate to the same CDR3. The chain combines TRBV4-3 with TRBJ2-1; D perhaps matches TRBD2 (5 bases). This CDR3 is built from 16 residues. The V end was cut by 1 base, the J end by 0 bases, with 10 bases between. From germline, CDR1 is LGHNA and CDR2 YSLEER. The CDR3 DNA reads TGCGCCAGCAGCCAAGTTTCTGGGAGCTCCTACAATGAGCAGTTCTTC. It codes for CASSQVSGSSYNEQFF.

The chain uses TRBV6-6 and TRBJ1-1, with 8 bases aligning to TRBD1. Unmatched junction bases numbered 4, after V lost 6 bases and J lost 4 bases. The CDR3 sequence is 13 residues long. The germline CDR1 and CDR2 sequences are MNHNY and SVGAGI (reference sequence). CDR3 sequence reads: CASSRQGSTEAFF. CDR3 DNA: TGTGCCAGCAGCCGACAGGGGTCCACTGAAGCTTTCTTT.

This clone appeared once. The gene calls are TRBV4-1 and TRBJ2-7; D unclear. Trimming shortened V by 0 bases and J by 7 bases, and 7 bases separated the two germline ends. This CDR3 comprises 12 residues. The germline V gene encodes CDR1 MGHRA and CDR2 YSYEKL. CDR3 nucleotides: TGCGCCAGCAGCCAAGAGGGTTCGGAGCAGTACTTC. It is translated as CASSQEGSEQYF.

The gene calls are TRBV5-4 and TRBJ2-2; 11 positions match TRBD2. Germline CDR1 reads SGHNT; CDR2 reads YYREEE (reference sequence). CDR3 length equals 17 residues. With 4 bases clipped from V and 3 bases from J, the junction kept 8 bases outside the gene matches. CDR3 DNA: TGTGCCAGCAGCGGAAATAGCGGGAGGGCCTACACCGGGGAGCTGTTTTTT. Translation: CASSGNSGRAYTGELFF.

The chain couples TRBV5-1 to TRBJ1-2; D is perhaps TRBD1 (6 bases). The germline CDR1 and CDR2 sequences are SGHRS and YFSETQ. The CDR3 has 12 residues. V was cut by 2 bases and J by 8 bases, with 10 bases left in between. DNA of the CDR3: TGCGCCAGCAGCTTATCAGGGGAGGGCTACACCTTC. The encoded protein is CASSLSGEGYTF.

The V gene is TRBV5-1, the J gene TRBJ2-1; D uncertain. CDR3 length: 10 residues. CDR1 SGHRS and CDR2 YFSETQ come from the germline V gene. With 5 bases removed from V and 10 bases from J, the gap between germline ends came to 7 bases. The CDR3 loop reads CASRWFEQFF. CDR3 sequence (DNA): TGCGCCAGCAGGTGGTTCGAGCAGTTCTTC.

As concerns this clone: The sample carries other DNA sequences with the same CDR3. The chain combines TRBV11-3 with TRBJ2-5; no definite D call. V lost 2 bases and J 1 base, leaving 5 bases between the germline ends. The CDR3 is 13 amino acids. Looked up from germline, CDR1 is SGHNT and CDR2 is YENEEA. The CDR3: CASSLWGQETQYF. DNA of the CDR3: TGTGCCAGCAGCTTATGGGGCCAAGAGACCCAGTACTTC.

J is TRBJ2-7 and V is TRBV7-8; D possibly uses TRBD1 or TRBD2 (5 bases each). There are 15 residues in the CDR3. The V and J ends lost 1 base and 1 base respectively, with 11 bases between them. Germline CDR1 SGHVS, CDR2 FQNEAQ. The CDR3 DNA follows: TGTGCCAGCAGCTTAGGGTGGGGGAATTCCTACGAGCAGTACTTC. Its protein is CASSLGWGNSYEQYF.

V usage is TRBV5-4 and J usage is TRBJ1-6; D gene unclear. The ends were cut back, 2 bases at V and 9 bases at J, with 6 bases in the middle. This CDR3 has 12 residues. Germline V gene data show CDR1 as SGHNT and CDR2 as YYREEE (reference sequence). DNA for the CDR3: TGTGCCAGCAGCTTCAAGAGTTCACCCCTCCACTTT. It yields the protein CASSFKSSPLHF.

This clone was seen a single time. CDR3 sequence (DNA): TGTGCCAGCAGTTGGTCTAGCGCCTACGAGCAGTACTTC. It translates to CASSWSSAYEQYF. The chain has TRBV27 and TRBJ2-7, with a weak D call TRBD2 (6 bases). CDR1 is MNHEY and CDR2 is SMNVEV in the germline V gene (reference sequence). V was cut by 4 bases and J by 2 bases, with 9 bases left in between. This CDR3 spans 13 amino acids.

This clone has a count of ten or more. V is TRBV6-4 and J is TRBJ2-7, with D perhaps matching TRBD2 (5 bases). The V and J ends lost 10 bases and 1 base respectively, with 14 bases between them. The CDR3 extends over 13 amino acids. Germline CDR1 is MRHNA and CDR2 is SNTAGT. The CDR3 spells CATELRTSYEQYF. The CDR3 DNA is TGTGCCACCGAATTGCGGACTTCCTACGAGCAGTACTTC.

The chain carries TRBV2 and TRBJ2-3, with D tentatively TRBD1 (7 bases). Looked up from germline, CDR1 is SNHLY and CDR2 is FYNNEI. CDR3 length equals 15 residues. Trimming removed 8 bases at V and 0 bases at J, with 15 bases between. The CDR3 nucleotides are TGTGCCAGCCGCGGGACAGCCGCTAGCACAGATACGCAGTATTTT. As protein: CASRGTAASTDTQYF.

The chain employs TRBV7-9 and TRBJ2-7, with 10 positions matching TRBD2. J gave up 6 bases and V 2 bases, and 7 bases lay outside the gene matches. Germline CDR1 and CDR2: SEHNR and FQNEAQ (reference sequence). This CDR3 region has 15 residues. CDR3 DNA sequence: TGTGCCAGCAGCTTATTTAGGCTAGCGGGAGTCGAGCAGTACTTC. It encodes CASSLFRLAGVEQYF. Complete variable domain (other parts from reference TRBV7-9 and TRBJ2-7): DTGVSQNPRHKITKRGQNVTFRCDPISEHNRLYWYRQTLGQGPEFLTYFQNEAQLEKSRLLSDRFSAERPKGSFSTLEIQRTEQGDSAMYLCASSLFRLAGVEQYFGPGTRLTVT.

The chain combines TRBV7-9 with TRBJ1-1; unclear D gene. Per the germline V gene, CDR1 is SEHNR and CDR2 is FQNEAQ (reference sequence). There are 13 residues in the CDR3. V was clipped by 11 bases and J by 0 bases, with 13 bases between them. The CDR3 reads CAAVVILNTEAFF. CDR3 coding DNA: TGTGCCGCAGTCGTGATATTGAACACTGAAGCTTTCTTT.

This chain links TRBV10-1 with TRBJ2-5; 7 bases are a match to TRBD2. This CDR3 contains 15 residues. V was clipped by 3 bases and J by 1 base; unmatched bases: 5. Germline CDR1 and CDR2: WNHNN and SYGVQD (reference sequence). The CDR3 here is CASSDPASGQETQYF. CDR3 DNA sequence: TGCGCCAGCAGTGACCCCGCTAGCGGCCAAGAGACCCAGTACTTC.

The genes are TRBV7-8 and TRBJ2-5; D may be TRBD2 (5 bases). Germline lookup yields CDR1 SGHVS and CDR2 FQNEAQ. Trimming stripped 4 bases from V and 1 base from J, with 13 bases between. The CDR3 extends over 15 amino acids. The CDR3 here is CASSYYDGLQETQYF. In DNA, the CDR3 is TGTGCCAGCAGCTACTACGACGGACTCCAAGAGACCCAGTACTTC.

As regards this clone: The sample has other DNA sequences that encode this CDR3 too. The chain combines TRBV5-1 with TRBJ2-7; D may be TRBD1 (6 bases). The CDR3 is 13 amino acids. The V gene's germline CDR1 is SGHRS and CDR2 YFSETQ. V was trimmed by 4 bases and J by 4 bases, leaving 12 bases between them. The CDR3 reads CASSLSTGYEQYF. CDR3 nucleotide sequence: TGCGCCAGCAGCCTCTCGACAGGTTACGAGCAGTACTTC.

The V gene is TRBV28, the J gene TRBJ2-7; 9 nucleotides align to TRBD2. Germline assignment: CDR1 MDHEN and CDR2 SYDVKM. The V gene end was trimmed by 2 bases and the J gene end by 3 bases; junction bases not matched to a gene: 17. The CDR3 runs 19 residues. The CDR3 spells CASSLPTYLSRGGLYEQYF. CDR3 nucleotide sequence: TGTGCCAGCAGTTTACCCACGTACCTTTCGCGGGGGGGCCTCTACGAGCAGTACTTC.

The rearrangement joins TRBV2 to TRBJ2-7, with D possibly TRBD1 on 6 matching bases. There are 14 residues in the CDR3. Trimming pared 2 bases from V and 0 bases from J, leaving 8 bases between. Germline V gives CDR1 SNHLY, CDR2 FYNNEI. The chain's CDR3 is CASSEPRGSYEQYF. CDR3 nucleotides: TGTGCCAGCAGTGAACCCAGGGGCTCCTACGAGCAGTACTTC.

This clone was counted once. In DNA form, the CDR3 reads TGTGCCAGCAGTGAAGACGGGGTCACTAATGAAAAACTGTTTTTT. Its translation is CASSEDGVTNEKLFF. This sequence joins TRBV6-1 and TRBJ1-4; D is unresolved. This CDR3 has 15 amino acids. V lost 1 base, J lost 2 bases, and 8 bases lay in between. Germline V lookup: CDR1 MNHNS, CDR2 SASEGT.

The rearrangement joins TRBV2 to TRBJ2-5; TRBD2 matches at 7 bases. Losses at the gene ends were 1 base for V and 4 bases for J; bases not matched to a gene: 6. The length of the CDR3 is 15 residues. Germline V gene data show CDR1 as SNHLY and CDR2 as FYNNEI. CDR3 sequence: CASSEGWGGLETQYF. CDR3 nucleotides: TGTGCCAGCAGTGAAGGTTGGGGGGGTTTAGAGACCCAGTACTTC.

This clone was detected only once. The rearrangement joins TRBV7-9 to TRBJ2-7, with no clear D. The germline V and J ends were trimmed by 5 bases and 3 bases, with 11 bases remaining between them. The CDR3 contains 13 residues. The germline V gene encodes CDR1 SEHNR and CDR2 FQNEAQ (reference sequence). For the CDR3, the DNA is TGTGCCAGCAGCAACCCACTTGTCTACGAGCAGTACTTC. Translated: CASSNPLVYEQYF.